This TCR beta chain was documented in a study of blood T cell repertoires in COVID-19. Overall study: PBMCs, B-cell-depleted T cells, or T cells were the source of the cDNA or gDNA that made up the material.

J lost 8 bases, V lost 4 bases, and 4 bases had no gene match. CDR1 is SGHDN, CDR2 FVKESK, per germline. The length of the CDR3 is 12 residues. Profiled with immunoSEQ multiplex PCR; TCRdb holds only in-frame clones, not every one. This table holds 100,000 to 150,000 clones, 75% to 90% found once. This receptor was taken from a woman aged 80 or over with COVID-19, enrolled during active disease. The sequenced material came from peripheral blood. The rearrangement joins TRBV14 to TRBJ1-2; 7 bases line up with TRBD1. CDR3 DNA: TGTGCCAGCAGCCGCACAGGGGTGGGCTACACCTTC. Translation: CASSRTGVGYTF. The whole variable domain, remainder taken from reference TRBV14 and TRBJ1-2, is EAGVTQFPSHSVIEKGQTVTLRCDPISGHDNLYWYRRVMGKEIKFLLHFVKESKQDESGMPNNRFLAERTGGTYSTLKVQPAELEDSGVYFCASSRTGVGYTFGSGTRLTVV.